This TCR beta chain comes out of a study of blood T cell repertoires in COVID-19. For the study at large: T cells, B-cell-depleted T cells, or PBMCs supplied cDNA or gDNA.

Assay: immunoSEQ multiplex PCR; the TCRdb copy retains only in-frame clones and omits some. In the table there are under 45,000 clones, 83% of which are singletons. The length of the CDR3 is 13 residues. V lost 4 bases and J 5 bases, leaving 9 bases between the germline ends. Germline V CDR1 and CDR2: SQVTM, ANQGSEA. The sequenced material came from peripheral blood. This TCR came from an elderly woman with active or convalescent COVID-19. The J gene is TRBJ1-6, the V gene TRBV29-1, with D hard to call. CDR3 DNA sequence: TGCAGCGTTGCTAGTAGTAATAATTCACCCCTCCACTTT. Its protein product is CSVASSNNSPLHF.